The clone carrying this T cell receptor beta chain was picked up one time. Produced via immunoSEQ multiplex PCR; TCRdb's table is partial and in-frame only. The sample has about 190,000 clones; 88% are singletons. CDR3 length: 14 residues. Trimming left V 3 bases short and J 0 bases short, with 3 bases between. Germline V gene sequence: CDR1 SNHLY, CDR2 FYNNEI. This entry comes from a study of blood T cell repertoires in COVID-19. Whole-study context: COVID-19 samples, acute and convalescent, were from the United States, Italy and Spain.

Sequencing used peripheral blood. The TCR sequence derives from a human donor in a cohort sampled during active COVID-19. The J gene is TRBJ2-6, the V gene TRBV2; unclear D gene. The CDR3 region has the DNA TGTGCCAGCAGTGACAGCTCTGGGGCCAACGTCCTGACTTTC. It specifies CASSDSSGANVLTF.